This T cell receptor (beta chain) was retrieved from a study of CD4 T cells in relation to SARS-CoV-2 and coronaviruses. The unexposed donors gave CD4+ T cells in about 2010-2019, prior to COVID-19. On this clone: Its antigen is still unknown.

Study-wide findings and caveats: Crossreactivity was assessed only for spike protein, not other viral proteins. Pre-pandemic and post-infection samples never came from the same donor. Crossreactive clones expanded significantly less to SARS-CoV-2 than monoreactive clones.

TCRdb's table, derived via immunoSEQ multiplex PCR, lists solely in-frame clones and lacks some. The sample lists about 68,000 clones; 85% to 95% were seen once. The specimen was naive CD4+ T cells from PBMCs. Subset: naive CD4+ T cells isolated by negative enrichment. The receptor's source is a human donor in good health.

The CDR3 sequence: CASTRDRSNEKLFF. CDR3 in DNA: TGTGCCAGTACCCGCGACCGGAGTAATGAAAAACTGTTTTTT. The V and J genes are TRBV19 and TRBJ1-4, with no clear D. The CDR3 has 14 residues. The germline gives CDR1 LNHDA, CDR2 SQIVND (reference sequence). With 7 bases removed from V and 4 bases from J, the gap between germline ends came to 13 bases.